The source of this TCR beta chain is a study of blood T cell repertoires in COVID-19. Some clones are missing from TCRdb's copy, which holds only in-frame ones; the method was immunoSEQ multiplex PCR. The table includes some 200,000 clones, roughly 77% detected once. V was shortened by 1 base and J by 5 bases, with 17 bases between the two germline ends. Germline CDR1 reads KGHDR; CDR2 reads SFDVKD. The CDR3 consists of 17 residues. Sequences were obtained from PBMCs or T cells enriched from blood (not recorded which). This TCR was sampled from a man aged 35-49 years who had recovered from COVID-19. This rearrangement joins TRBV24-1 to TRBJ2-1; D is unclear. The CDR3 DNA is TGTGCCACCAGTGATTTATGGGCCTCCAAGAACCACAATGAGCAGTTCTTC. It specifies CATSDLWASKNHNEQFF.